This section outlines one T cell receptor (beta chain) sequence together with its context. V shed 4 bases and J 1 base; nucleotides not matched to a gene: 8. Germline V gives CDR1 SGHNT, CDR2 YYREEE (reference sequence). The CDR3 has 15 residues. Assay used: immunoSEQ multiplex PCR; TCRdb lists only in-frame clones, some missing. Altogether 260,000 or so clones are present, 84% being singletons, with the ten largest covering about 9.1%. This entry belongs to a study of blood T cell repertoires in COVID-19. Background on the study: Sites across the United States, Italy and Spain contributed samples from acute and convalescent COVID-19. T cells, B-cell-depleted T cells, or PBMCs supplied cDNA or gDNA.

The chain couples TRBV5-4 to TRBJ2-7; TRBD2 agrees at 7 bases. The specimen was peripheral blood. The source is a human donor in a cohort sampled during active COVID-19. CDR3 loop: CASSPFREASYEQYF. CDR3 nucleotides: TGTGCCAGCAGCCCCTTCCGGGAGGCGTCCTACGAGCAGTACTTC.